The count of the clone carrying this T cell receptor beta chain is one. Here immunoSEQ multiplex PCR was the method, and the copy in TCRdb shows in-frame clones only, minus some. This table holds some 74,000 clones, approximately 92% found once. The CDR3 consists of 14 residues. V lost 4 bases to trimming and J lost 3 bases, with 14 bases between them. The germline CDR1 and CDR2 sequences are SGHRS and YFSETQ. The data derive from a study of T cell changes during pregnancy in multiple sclerosis. Here the sequenced sample was peripheral blood, taken before pregnancy. This rearrangement joins TRBV5-1 to TRBJ2-7; possible D gene TRBD2, 6 bases. This TCR was sampled from a female donor with multiple sclerosis, enrolled in a pregnancy study. The CDR3 reads CASSGGTSGYEQYF. DNA of the CDR3: TGCGCCAGCAGCGGGGGGACTTCGGGCTACGAGCAGTACTTC. Full variable domain (missing parts from reference TRBV5-1 and TRBJ2-7): KAGVTQTPRYLIKTRGQQVTLSCSPISGHRSVSWYQQTPGQGLQFLFEYFSETQRNKGNFPGRFSGRQFSNSRSEMNVSTLELGDSALYLCASSGGTSGYEQYFGPGTRLTVT.